What follows is one T cell receptor (beta chain) and its context. What this receptor recognizes is not known. There are no base qualities to consult, and no much larger clone falls within one base. The entry originates in a study of tumor-infiltrating lymphocytes in glioblastoma multiforme (dated by TCRdb to about 2017). Background for the entire study: Whether intratumoral genomic heterogeneity fosters TIL diversity was tested through joint investigation of somatic mutations, TIL diversity and immune response activity.

CDR1 SGHVS and CDR2 FQNEAQ are derived from the germline V gene. The CDR3 holds 14 amino acids from the cysteine to the phenylalanine. CDR3 DNA only is kept here, 42 bases in frame from base 1. The AllPrep DNA/RNA mini kit was used to purify genomic DNA and total RNA at the same time from each of the approximately ten tumor samples. Every RNA sample had an OD 260/280 ratio above 1.9 and an RNA integrity number above 6.5. Study-wide conclusions, independent of this receptor: Only one glioblastoma patient was included in the TCR and somatic mutation analysis, limiting generalizability. T cells were not sorted into functional subsets, which the authors noted as a future improvement. Because T cells carry unequal numbers of TCR transcripts, RNA-based TCR sequencing may distort clone frequencies.

TCRB libraries were constructed from RNA through three rounds of nested multiplex PCR following a modified ARM-PCR protocol with multiple V-beta primers and a C-beta primer. ProtoScript II Reverse Transcriptase and a C-beta primer were used to synthesize TCRB-specific cDNA from 0.5 ug total RNA. The description of the TCRB libraries did not mention any unique molecular identifiers. In the third PCR, barcodes and adapters were added over about 25 cycles with Deep VentR (exo-) polymerase, and the 250-500 bp bands were then gel purified. TCRB libraries were sequenced on an Illumina HiSeq 2500 with 250 bp paired-end reads. As for the original processing: Reads were cleaned with Trimmomatic, merged with FLASH, assigned V, D and J segments with MiGEC, and analyzed with VDJtools. The Shannon-Wiener diversity index, calculated using VDJtools, was used to quantify repertoire diversity. TCRdb reanalyzed the raw reads on its own, using fastp at Q25 for trimming and MiXCR for clone calling, and kept in-frame beta chains. CDR3 protein duplicates are merged, each entry listing the most common genes and DNA. TCRdb's processing, not the study's, gives the V and J calls here. The sample table records 30,000 or so distinct CDR3 sequences; roughly three fifths of these occur just once. Around a third of the sample comes from the top ten.

The sequence derives from a male donor with glioblastoma. The material sequenced was brain tumor tissue. The chain links TRBV7-8 with TRBJ2-1; there is no confident call for the D gene. The J call is in doubt because the DNA end fits TRBJ2-7 better. In nucleotides, the sequence is TGTGCCAGCTCACTCCATAGCTCCTACAATGAGCAGTACTTC. Its coded protein is CASSLHSSYNEQYF.